Included here is one T cell receptor beta chain sequence, with context. Its target is not known. PCR involved 60 Vbeta and 13 Jbeta primers. Original processing notes: Approximately 72 million unique TCR beta chains, some 10 million of them shared, were counted by a later analysis. Here immunoSEQ multiplex PCR was the method, and the copy in TCRdb shows in-frame clones only, minus some. V and J calls and clone size are copied from that table; D and trimming were computed from the DNA. Among roughly 80,000 clones listed, about 84% were seen once. The CDR3 loop spans 18 amino acids. V shed 5 bases, J shed 1 base, and the junction held 12 bases outside the gene matches. Germline CDR1 SGHNT, CDR2 YENEEA. This sample was taken from a study of cytomegalovirus exposure and HLA in healthy donors. The study, taken as a whole, reports: It emerged from a later analysis that several of the most significant clusters appeared to be linked to common viral pathogens. Sequencing likely generated an artifact that appeared as a cluster of highly shared sequence variants. Segments of the TCR beta V type were, in most cases, productive about 87% or about 30% of the time in an earlier analysis.

Sequences were obtained from PBMCs. The rearrangement uses TRBV11-3 and TRBJ2-3, with 10 bases lining up with TRBD1. The receptor's source is a man in his forties or fifties in good health and CMV-seronegative. CDR3: CASSGRPLGTGGTDTQYF. For the CDR3, the DNA is TGTGCCAGCAGCGGACGTCCGCTAGGGACAGGGGGCACAGATACGCAGTATTTT.